The 10 T cell receptor beta chains below come from one sample, sequenced in a study of T cell changes during pregnancy in multiple sclerosis. The repertoire was sequenced with immunoSEQ multiplex PCR; TCRdb's copy has only in-frame clones and lacks some. The data contain tens of thousands of clones, around 94% of them seen just once; the ten biggest clones take up 0.35% to 0.4%. Source: CD4+ T cells from peripheral blood mononuclear cells, taken before pregnancy. The receptors derive from a female donor with multiple sclerosis, enrolled in a pregnancy study.

This clone has only one observation. The chain couples TRBV6-1 to TRBJ2-5; D remains unclear. The CDR3 extends over 11 amino acids. The germline V gene has CDR1 MNHNS and CDR2 SASEGT. With 4 bases removed from V and 7 bases from J, the gap between germline ends came to 7 bases. The CDR3 sequence is CASSAPRTQYF. CDR3 coding DNA: TGTGCCAGCAGTGCCCCCAGGACCCAGTACTTC.

This chain uses TRBV19 with TRBJ2-2; 11 bases agree with TRBD2. There are 20 residues in the CDR3. Germline V CDR1 and CDR2: LNHDA, SQIVND (reference sequence). J lost 0 bases, V lost 6 bases, and 15 bases had no gene match. This chain's CDR3 is CASRALTGTSGYANTGELFF. The CDR3 DNA reads as TGTGCCAGTAGGGCCTTAACCGGGACTAGCGGATACGCGAACACCGGGGAGCTGTTTTTT.

This clone was picked up a small number of times. The chain recombines TRBV5-1 with TRBJ2-2; D is unresolved. Germline CDR1 is SGHRS and CDR2 is YFSETQ. The V gene lost 0 bases and the J gene lost 2 bases, with 5 bases spanning the gap. This CDR3 region has 14 residues. CDR3 residues: CASSLDFNTGELFF. The CDR3, as DNA: TGCGCCAGCAGCTTGGACTTCAACACCGGGGAGCTGTTTTTT.

The V gene is TRBV6-1, the J gene TRBJ1-2, with TRBD1 matching 10 bases. Germline assignment: CDR1 MNHNS and CDR2 SASEGT. The CDR3 runs 14 residues. V was clipped by 5 bases and J by 7 bases; unmatched bases: 7. CDR3 DNA: TGTGCCAGCAGTCCCGGGACAGGGGCCGTTGGCTACACCTTC. It encodes CASSPGTGAVGYTF.

The rearrangement uses TRBV19 and TRBJ2-7; 8 bases agree with TRBD2. Germline V CDR1 and CDR2: LNHDA, SQIVND (reference sequence). Trimming at V came to 5 bases and at J to 1 base, leaving 16 bases not matched to a gene. This CDR3 region has 18 residues. CDR3 loop: CASSAVGLGLGGSYEQYF. CDR3 nucleotide sequence: TGTGCCAGTAGTGCCGTGGGTTTGGGACTAGGAGGTTCCTACGAGCAGTACTTC.

The chain combines TRBV5-1 with TRBJ1-4; the match to TRBD1 covers 10 bases. CDR1 is SGHRS and CDR2 is YFSETQ in the germline V gene. The CDR3 is 14 amino acids. J gave up 6 bases and V 4 bases, and 3 bases lay outside the gene matches. The CDR3, as DNA: TGCGCCAGCAGCCTCGGGACAGGGGATGAAAAACTGTTTTTT. Translating it yields CASSLGTGDEKLFF.

J is TRBJ2-7 and V is TRBV9; 9 bases agree with TRBD1. Germline V CDR1 and CDR2: SGDLS, YYNGEE. With 0 bases clipped from V and 2 bases from J, the junction kept 3 bases outside the gene matches. The CDR3 covers 15 residues. The CDR3 nucleotides are TGTGCCAGCAGCGTAGGGGGACAGGGAGCCTACGAGCAGTACTTC. It yields the protein CASSVGGQGAYEQYF.

The chain couples TRBV5-1 to TRBJ1-2, with 10 nucleotides matching TRBD1. Germline-derived CDR1 and CDR2 are SGHRS and YFSETQ. Trimming removed 3 bases from V and 7 bases from J; junction bases left unmatched: 6. CDR3 size: 14 residues. The CDR3 DNA sequence: TGCGCCAGCAGCTCGGACAGGGGGGGACGTGGCTACACCTTC. Its translation: CASSSDRGGRGYTF. Combining the CDR3 with reference TRBV5-1 and TRBJ1-2 gives the whole variable domain KAGVTQTPRYLIKTRGQQVTLSCSPISGHRSVSWYQQTPGQGLQFLFEYFSETQRNKGNFPGRFSGRQFSNSRSEMNVSTLELGDSALYLCASSSDRGGRGYTFGSGTRLTVV.

This sequence joins TRBV29-1 and TRBJ1-3; D is perhaps TRBD1 (6 bases). This CDR3 contains 11 residues. Germline V gene data show CDR1 as SQVTM and CDR2 as ANQGSEA. The V gene lost 7 bases and the J gene lost 3 bases, with 7 bases spanning the gap. CDR3 residues: CSGGHGNTIYF. CDR3 nucleotides: TGCAGCGGGGGGCATGGAAACACCATATATTTT. Using reference TRBV29-1 and TRBJ1-3 for the parts outside the CDR3, the full variable domain is SAVISQKPSRDICQRGTSLTIQCQVDSQVTMMFWYRQQPGQSLTLIATANQGSEATYESGFVIDKFPISRPNLTFSTLTVSNMSPEDSSIYLCSGGHGNTIYFGEGSWLTVV.

The J gene is TRBJ2-7, the V gene TRBV28, with 8 bases identical to TRBD1. V lost 3 bases, J lost 2 bases, and 6 bases stayed unmatched. Germline V gene sequence: CDR1 MDHEN, CDR2 SYDVKM. This CDR3 has 15 amino acids. For the CDR3, the DNA is TGTGCCAGCAGTTTGGATACAGGGGGAACCTACGAGCAGTACTTC. It codes for CASSLDTGGTYEQYF.